Sequencing of this TCR beta chain was carried out in a study of T cells in Graves' hyperthyroidism and ophthalmopathy. Study-wide findings and caveats: Blood samples included most of the expanded thyroid clonotypes exceeding 0.001.

Of note for this clonotype: Antigen: not known.

Orbital computed tomography, thyroid ultrasound, serum thyroxine and TRAb, and clinical symptoms together informed the diagnoses. Researchers took RNA transcripts and amplified the TCR beta CDR3 regions from them. In the first-round RT-PCR of the TCR CDR3, the HTBI primer set was used. In TCRdb, the multiplex PCR reads were re-called with MiXCR into one record per CDR3 protein. The sample includes about 59,000 distinct CDR3 sequences, approximately 53% of them seen just once. The source is a woman aged 60 to 75 with Graves' ophthalmopathy. The sample comprised blood.

CDR3 in DNA: TGTGCCAGCAGCGTGGGTGGTAGTGGGTCCTACGAGCAGTACTTC. As protein: CASSVGGSGSYEQYF. The chain employs TRBV9 and TRBJ2-7; no reliable D call. The CDR3 sequence is 15 residues long. In germline, CDR1 is SGDLS, CDR2 YYNGEE. Trimming removed 2 bases from V and 1 base from J, with 13 bases in between.